This T cell receptor (beta chain) was recorded in a study of identical twins. Findings and caveats of the study: Reduced insertions were recorded for abundant cord blood beta clonotypes, with no such pattern in memory repertoires.

TCRdb processed the 5' RACE reads anew with MiXCR; each CDR3 protein has one entry. The table has about 170 distinct CDR3 sequences, around four fifths seen once; the top ten hold about two fifths. Germline CDR1 GTSNPN, CDR2 SVGIG (reference sequence). The CDR3 consists of 11 residues. Comments on this clonotype: The antigen is not known.

The sample consisted of CD4+ T cells sorted from blood. This clonotype was sampled from a young woman in good health. This table probably holds off-target reads from a library built for another chain. The chain links TRBV30 to TRBJ1-4; TRBD1 matches 8 bases. CDR3 amino acids: CAGQGDEKLFF. The CDR3 DNA follows: TGTGCTGGACAGGGTGACGAAAAACTGTTTTTT.